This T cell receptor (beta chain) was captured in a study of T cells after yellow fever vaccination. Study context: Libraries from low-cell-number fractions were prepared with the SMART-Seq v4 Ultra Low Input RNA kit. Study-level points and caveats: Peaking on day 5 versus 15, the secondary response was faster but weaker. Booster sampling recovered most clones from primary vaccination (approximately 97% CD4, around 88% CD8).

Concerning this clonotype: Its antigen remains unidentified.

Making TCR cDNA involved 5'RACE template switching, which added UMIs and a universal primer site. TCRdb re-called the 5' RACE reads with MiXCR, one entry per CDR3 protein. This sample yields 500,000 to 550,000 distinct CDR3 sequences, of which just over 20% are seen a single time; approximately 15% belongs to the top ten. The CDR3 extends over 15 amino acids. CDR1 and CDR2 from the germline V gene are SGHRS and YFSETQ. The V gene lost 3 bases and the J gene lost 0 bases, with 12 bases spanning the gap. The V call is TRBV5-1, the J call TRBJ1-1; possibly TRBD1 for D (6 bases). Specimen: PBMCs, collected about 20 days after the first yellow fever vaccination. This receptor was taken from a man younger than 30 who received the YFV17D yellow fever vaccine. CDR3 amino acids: CASSSGGIMNTEAFF. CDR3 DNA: TGCGCCAGCAGCTCCGGGGGCATCATGAACACTGAAGCTTTCTTT. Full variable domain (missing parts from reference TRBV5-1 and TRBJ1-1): KAGVTQTPRYLIKTRGQQVTLSCSPISGHRSVSWYQQTPGQGLQFLFEYFSETQRNKGNFPGRFSGRQFSNSRSEMNVSTLELGDSALYLCASSSGGIMNTEAFFGQGTRLTVV.